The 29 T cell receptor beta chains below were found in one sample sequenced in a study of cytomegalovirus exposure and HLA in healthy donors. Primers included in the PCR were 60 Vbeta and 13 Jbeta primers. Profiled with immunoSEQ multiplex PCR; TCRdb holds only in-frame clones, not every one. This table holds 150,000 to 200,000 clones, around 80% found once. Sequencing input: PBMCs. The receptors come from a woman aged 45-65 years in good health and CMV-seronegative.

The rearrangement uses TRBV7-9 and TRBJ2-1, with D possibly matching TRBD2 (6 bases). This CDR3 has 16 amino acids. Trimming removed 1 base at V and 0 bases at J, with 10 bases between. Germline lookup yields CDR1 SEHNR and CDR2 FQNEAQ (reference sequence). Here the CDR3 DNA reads TGTGCCAGCAGCTTAGTCGCGGGGAGCTCCTACAATGAGCAGTTCTTC. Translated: CASSLVAGSSYNEQFF.

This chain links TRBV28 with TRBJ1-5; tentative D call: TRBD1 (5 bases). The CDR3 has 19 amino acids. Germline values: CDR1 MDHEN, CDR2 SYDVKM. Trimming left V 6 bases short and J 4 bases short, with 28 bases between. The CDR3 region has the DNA TGTGCCAGCAGGGGCCGGGGGGGGGAGGTCAGGGCCAAAAATCAGCCCCAGCATTTT. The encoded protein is CASRGRGGEVRAKNQPQHF.

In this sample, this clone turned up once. This chain's CDR3 is CASSPQPTGGVTNTGELFF. CDR3 in DNA: TGTGCCAGCTCACCACAGCCGACAGGGGGAGTTACGAACACCGGGGAGCTGTTTTTT. V gene TRBV18 combines with J gene TRBJ2-2; 9 positions match TRBD1. Germline V gene lookup returns CDR1 KGHSH and CDR2 LQKENI. This CDR3 is built from 19 residues. V gave up 1 base and J gave up 0 bases; unmatched junction bases: 9.

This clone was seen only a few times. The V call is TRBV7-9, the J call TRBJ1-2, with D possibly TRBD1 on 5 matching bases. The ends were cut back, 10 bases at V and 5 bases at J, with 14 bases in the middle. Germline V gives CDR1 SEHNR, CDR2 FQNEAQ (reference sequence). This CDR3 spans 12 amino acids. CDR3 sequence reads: CAINAGGYGYTF. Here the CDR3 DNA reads TGTGCCATCAATGCGGGGGGATATGGCTACACCTTC.

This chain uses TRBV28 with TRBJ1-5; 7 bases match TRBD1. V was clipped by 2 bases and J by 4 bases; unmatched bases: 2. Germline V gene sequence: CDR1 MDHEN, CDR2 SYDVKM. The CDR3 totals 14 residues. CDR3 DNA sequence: TGTGCCAGCAGTTTAGGGGACAGAAATCAGCCCCAGCATTTT. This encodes CASSLGDRNQPQHF.

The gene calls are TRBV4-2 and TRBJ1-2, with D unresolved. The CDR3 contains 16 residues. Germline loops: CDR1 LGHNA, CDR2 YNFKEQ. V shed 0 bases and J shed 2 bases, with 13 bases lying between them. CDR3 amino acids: CASSQDLAVKNYGYTF. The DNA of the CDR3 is TGTGCCAGCAGCCAAGATTTGGCAGTGAAGAACTATGGCTACACCTTC.

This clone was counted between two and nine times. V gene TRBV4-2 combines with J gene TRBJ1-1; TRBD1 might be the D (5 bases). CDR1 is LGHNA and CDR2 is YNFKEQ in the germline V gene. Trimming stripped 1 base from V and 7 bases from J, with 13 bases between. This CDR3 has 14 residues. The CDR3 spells CASSQGGSLLEAFF. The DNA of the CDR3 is TGTGCCAGCAGCCAAGGGGGCAGTCTGCTTGAAGCTTTCTTT.

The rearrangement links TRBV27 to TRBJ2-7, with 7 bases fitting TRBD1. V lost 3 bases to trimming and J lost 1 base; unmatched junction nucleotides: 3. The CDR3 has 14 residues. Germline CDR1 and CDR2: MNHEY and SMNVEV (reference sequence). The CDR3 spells CASSFRDRSYEQYF. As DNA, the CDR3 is TGTGCCAGCAGTTTCCGGGACAGATCCTACGAGCAGTACTTC.

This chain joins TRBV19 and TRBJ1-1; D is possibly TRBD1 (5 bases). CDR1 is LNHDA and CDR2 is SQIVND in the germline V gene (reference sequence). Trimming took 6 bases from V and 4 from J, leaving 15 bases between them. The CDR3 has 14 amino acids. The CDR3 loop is CASRQEGQVTEAFF. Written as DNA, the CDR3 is TGTGCCAGTAGACAGGAAGGGCAGGTCACTGAAGCTTTCTTT.

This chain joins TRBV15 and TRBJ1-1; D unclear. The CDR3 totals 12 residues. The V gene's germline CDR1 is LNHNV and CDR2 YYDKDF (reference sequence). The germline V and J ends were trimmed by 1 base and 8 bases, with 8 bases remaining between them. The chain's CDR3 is CATSRVGGEAFF. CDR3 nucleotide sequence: TGTGCCACCAGCAGAGTAGGCGGGGAAGCTTTCTTT.

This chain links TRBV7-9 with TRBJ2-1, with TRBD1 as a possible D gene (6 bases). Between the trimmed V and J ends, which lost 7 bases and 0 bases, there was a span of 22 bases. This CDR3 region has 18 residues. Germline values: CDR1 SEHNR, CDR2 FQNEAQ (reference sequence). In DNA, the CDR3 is TGTGCCAGCACCTATACCCCCCCAGGGGCGAGCTCCTACAATGAGCAGTTCTTC. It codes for CASTYTPPGASSYNEQFF.

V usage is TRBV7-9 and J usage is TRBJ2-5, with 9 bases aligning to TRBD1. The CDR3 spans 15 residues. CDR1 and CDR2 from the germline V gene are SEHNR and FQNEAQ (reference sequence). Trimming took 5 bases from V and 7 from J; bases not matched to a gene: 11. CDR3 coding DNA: TGTGCCAGCAGCGCGGACAGGGGAGGAGGAGGGACCCAGTACTTC. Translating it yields CASSADRGGGGTQYF.

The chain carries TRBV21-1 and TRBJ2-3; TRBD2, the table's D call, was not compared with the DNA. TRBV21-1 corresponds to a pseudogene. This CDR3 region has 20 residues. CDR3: CASSKVGRTSGGAGTDTQYF. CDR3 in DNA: TGTGCCAGCAGCAAAGTAGGTAGGACTAGCGGGGGGGCGGGCACAGATACGCAGTATTTT.

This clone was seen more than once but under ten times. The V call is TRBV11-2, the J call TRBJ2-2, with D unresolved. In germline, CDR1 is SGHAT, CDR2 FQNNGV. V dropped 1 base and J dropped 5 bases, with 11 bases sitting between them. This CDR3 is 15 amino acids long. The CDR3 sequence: CASSLASSPTGELFF. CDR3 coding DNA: TGTGCCAGCAGCTTAGCCTCGAGCCCTACCGGGGAGCTGTTTTTT.

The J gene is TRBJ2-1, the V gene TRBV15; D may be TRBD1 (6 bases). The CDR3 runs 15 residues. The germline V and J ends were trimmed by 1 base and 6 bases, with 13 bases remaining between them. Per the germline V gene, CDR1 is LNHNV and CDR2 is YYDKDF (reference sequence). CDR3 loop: CATSRAGVQGNEQFF. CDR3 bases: TGTGCCACCAGCAGAGCTGGGGTACAGGGCAATGAGCAGTTCTTC.

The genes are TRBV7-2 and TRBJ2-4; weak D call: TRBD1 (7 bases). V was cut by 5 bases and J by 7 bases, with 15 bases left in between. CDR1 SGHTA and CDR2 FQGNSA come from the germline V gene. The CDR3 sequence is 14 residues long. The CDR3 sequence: CASSTRGQRNIQYF. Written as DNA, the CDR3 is TGTGCCAGCAGCACGCGGGGACAGCGCAACATTCAGTACTTC. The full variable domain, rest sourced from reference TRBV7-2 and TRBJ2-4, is GAGVSQSPSNKVTEKGKDVELRCDPISGHTALYWYRQSLGQGLEFLIYFQGNSAPDKSGLPSDRFSAERTGGSVSTLTIQRTQQEDSAVYLCASSTRGQRNIQYFGAGTRLSVL.

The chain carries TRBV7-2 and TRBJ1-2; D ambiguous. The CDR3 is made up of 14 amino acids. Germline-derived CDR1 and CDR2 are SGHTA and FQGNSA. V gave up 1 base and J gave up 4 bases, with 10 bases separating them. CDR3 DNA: TGTGCCAGCAGCTTAGGCGGAGTCCCCTATGGCTACACCTTC. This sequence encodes CASSLGGVPYGYTF.

The CDR3, as DNA: TGTGCCAGCATCGGGAGGCGTCAGGGAGTAAACGAGCAGTACTTC. It specifies CASIGRRQGVNEQYF. V gene TRBV6-1 combines with J gene TRBJ2-5; 7 bases are shared with TRBD2. The J call is uncertain, as TRBJ2-7 better fits the DNA end. Germline V gives CDR1 MNHNS, CDR2 SASEGT. There are 15 residues in the CDR3.

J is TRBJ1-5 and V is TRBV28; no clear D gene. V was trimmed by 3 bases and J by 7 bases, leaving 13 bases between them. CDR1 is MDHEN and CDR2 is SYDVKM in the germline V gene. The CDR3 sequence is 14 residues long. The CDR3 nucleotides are TGTGCCAGCAGTTTCTTTCGGGGTTCCCAGCCCCAGCATTTT. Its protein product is CASSFFRGSQPQHF.

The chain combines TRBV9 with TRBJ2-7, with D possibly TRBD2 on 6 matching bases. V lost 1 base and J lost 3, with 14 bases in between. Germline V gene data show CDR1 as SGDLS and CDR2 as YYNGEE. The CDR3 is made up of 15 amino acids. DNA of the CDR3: TGTGCCAGCAGCGTATGGGGGGACGGAAGCTACGAGCAGTACTTC. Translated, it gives CASSVWGDGSYEQYF.

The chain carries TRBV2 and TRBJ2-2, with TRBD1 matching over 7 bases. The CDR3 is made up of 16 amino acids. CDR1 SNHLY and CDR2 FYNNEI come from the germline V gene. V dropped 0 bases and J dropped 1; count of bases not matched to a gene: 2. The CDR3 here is CASSEARDRNTGELFF. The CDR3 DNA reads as TGTGCCAGCAGTGAAGCTCGGGACAGGAACACCGGGGAGCTGTTTTTT. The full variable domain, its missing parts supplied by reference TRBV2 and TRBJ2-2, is EPEVTQTPSHQVTQMGQEVILRCVPISNHLYFYWYRQILGQKVEFLVSFYNNEISEKSEIFDDQFSVERPDGSNFTLKIRSTKLEDSAMYFCASSEARDRNTGELFFGEGSRLTVL.

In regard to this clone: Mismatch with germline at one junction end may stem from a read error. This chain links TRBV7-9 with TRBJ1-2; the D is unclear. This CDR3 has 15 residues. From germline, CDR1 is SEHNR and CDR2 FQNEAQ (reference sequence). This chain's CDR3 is CSSSSLNAPGYGYTF. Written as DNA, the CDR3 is TGTTCCAGCAGCTCCCTCAACGCCCCAGGTTATGGCTACACCTTC. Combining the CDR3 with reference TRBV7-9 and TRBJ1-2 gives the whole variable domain DTGVSQNPRHKITKRGQNVTFRCDPISEHNRLYWYRQTLGQGPEFLTYFQNEAQLEKSRLLSDRFSAERPKGSFSTLEIQRTEQGDSAMYLCSSSSLNAPGYGYTFGSGTRLTVV.

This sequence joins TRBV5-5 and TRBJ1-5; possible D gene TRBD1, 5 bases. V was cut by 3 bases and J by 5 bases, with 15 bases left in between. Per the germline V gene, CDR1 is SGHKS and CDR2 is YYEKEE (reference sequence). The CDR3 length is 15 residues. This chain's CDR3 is CASSSTGGGHQPQHF. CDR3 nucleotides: TGTGCCAGCAGCTCGACGGGGGGGGGACATCAGCCCCAGCATTTT.

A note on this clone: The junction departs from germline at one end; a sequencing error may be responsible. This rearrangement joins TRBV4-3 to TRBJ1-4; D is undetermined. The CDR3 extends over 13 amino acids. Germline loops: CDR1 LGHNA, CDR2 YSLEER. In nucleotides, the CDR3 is TGCGCCAGCAGCCAAGAGGGCGGGCAGTCCCGGATCTTT. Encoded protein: CASSQEGGQSRIF.

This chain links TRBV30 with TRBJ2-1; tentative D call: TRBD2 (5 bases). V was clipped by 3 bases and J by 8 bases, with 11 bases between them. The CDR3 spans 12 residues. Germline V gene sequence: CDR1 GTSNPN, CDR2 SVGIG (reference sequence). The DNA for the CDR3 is TGTGCCTGGAGCGGAGGTAGGGATGAGCAGTTCTTC. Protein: CAWSGGRDEQFF.

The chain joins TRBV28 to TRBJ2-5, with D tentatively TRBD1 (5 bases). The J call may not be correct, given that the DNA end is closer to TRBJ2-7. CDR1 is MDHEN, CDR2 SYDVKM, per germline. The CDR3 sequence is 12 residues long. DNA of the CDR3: TGTGCCAGCAGTACGACAGCCTACGAGCAGTACTTC. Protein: CASSTTAYEQYF.

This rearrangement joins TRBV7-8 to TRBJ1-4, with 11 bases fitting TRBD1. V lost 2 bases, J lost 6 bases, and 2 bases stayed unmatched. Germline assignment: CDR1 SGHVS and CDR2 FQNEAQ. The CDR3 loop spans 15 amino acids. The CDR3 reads CASSLPGQGDEKLFF. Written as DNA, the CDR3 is TGTGCCAGCAGCTTACCGGGACAGGGGGATGAAAAACTGTTTTTT.

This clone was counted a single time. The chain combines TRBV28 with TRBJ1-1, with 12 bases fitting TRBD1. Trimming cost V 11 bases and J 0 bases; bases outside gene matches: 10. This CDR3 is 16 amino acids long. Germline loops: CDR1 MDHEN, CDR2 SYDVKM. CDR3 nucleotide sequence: TGTGCCGTTTCCCCCGGGACAGGGGGCCTGAACACTGAAGCTTTCTTT. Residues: CAVSPGTGGLNTEAFF.

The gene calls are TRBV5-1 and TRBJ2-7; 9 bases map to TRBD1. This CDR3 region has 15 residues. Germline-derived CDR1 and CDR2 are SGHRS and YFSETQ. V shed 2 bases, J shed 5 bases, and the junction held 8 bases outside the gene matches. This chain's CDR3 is CASSLTPGQGHEQYF. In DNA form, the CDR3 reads TGCGCCAGCAGCTTAACCCCGGGACAGGGCCACGAGCAGTACTTC.